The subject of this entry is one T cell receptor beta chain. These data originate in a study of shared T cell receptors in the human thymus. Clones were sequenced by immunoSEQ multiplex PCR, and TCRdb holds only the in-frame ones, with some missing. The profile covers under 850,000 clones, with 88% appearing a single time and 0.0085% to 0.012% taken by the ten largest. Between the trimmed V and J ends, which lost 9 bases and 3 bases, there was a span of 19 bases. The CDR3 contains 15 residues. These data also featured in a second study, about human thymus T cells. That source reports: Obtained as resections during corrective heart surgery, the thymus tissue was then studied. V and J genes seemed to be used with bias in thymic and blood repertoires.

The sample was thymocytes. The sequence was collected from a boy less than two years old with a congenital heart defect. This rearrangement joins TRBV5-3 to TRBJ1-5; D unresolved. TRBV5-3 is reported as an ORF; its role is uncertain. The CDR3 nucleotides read TGTGCCACCCCCCCCACGGGTCCCCTCAATCAGCCCCAGCATTTT. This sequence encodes CATPPTGPLNQPQHF.